The rows below give T cell receptor beta chains drawn from one sample of a study of T cell responses to AZD1222 COVID-19 vaccine. Repertoires were generated with immunoSEQ multiplex PCR, while TCRdb's copy carries only in-frame clones and drops some. The sample carries more than 80,000 clones, roughly 90% recorded once. Here the sequenced sample was peripheral blood, taken 28 days after the second AZD1222 dose. All receptors come from an adult who received the AZD1222 COVID-19 vaccine. Both conserved end residues are part of each CDR3. D genes are given only for firm matches. Not every row has a clone size; where given, it reads once, few, many or a size class.

j_call: TRBJ1-2; d_call: TRBD1; v_call: TRBV28; clone_size: .; cdr3_nt: TGTGCCAGCAGACGACAGGGATCTAACTATGGCTACACCTTC; cdr3_aa: CASRRQGSNYGYTF
j_call: TRBJ1-2; d_call: .; v_call: TRBV4-3; clone_size: many; cdr3_nt: TGCGCCAGCAGCCAAGATCTTAGTGTCGAGGCTAACTATGGCTACACCTTC; cdr3_aa: CASSQDLSVEANYGYTF
j_call: TRBJ2-7; d_call: .; v_call: TRBV30; clone_size: .; cdr3_nt: TGTGCCTGGAGTGTAAAGCAGGGGAGGCCCTACGAGCAGTACTTC; cdr3_aa: CAWSVKQGRPYEQYF
j_call: TRBJ1-5; d_call: .; v_call: TRBV15; clone_size: .; cdr3_nt: TGTGCCACCACCCCGTCTGGGGTCAATCAGCCCCAGCATTTT; cdr3_aa: CATTPSGVNQPQHF
j_call: TRBJ2-5; d_call: TRBD2; v_call: TRBV28; clone_size: .; cdr3_nt: TGTGCCAGCAGTCCCAGGGACTATCTCCAAGAGACCCAGTACTTC; cdr3_aa: CASSPRDYLQETQYF
j_call: TRBJ2-4; d_call: .; v_call: TRBV5-6; clone_size: .; cdr3_nt: TGTGCCAGCAGCTTGCTGATAGCCAAAAACATTCAGTACTTC; cdr3_aa: CASSLLIAKNIQYF
j_call: TRBJ1-1; d_call: TRBD1; v_call: TRBV11-3; clone_size: .; cdr3_nt: TGTGCCAGCAGCCGGGGACAGGGCCGACCTGAAGCTTTCTTT; cdr3_aa: CASSRGQGRPEAFF
j_call: TRBJ2-7; d_call: TRBD1; v_call: TRBV14; clone_size: .; cdr3_nt: TGTGCCAGCAGCTCCGGGACAGGGGGCTCCTACGAGCAGTACTTC; cdr3_aa: CASSSGTGGSYEQYF
j_call: TRBJ2-3; d_call: .; v_call: TRBV21-1; clone_size: .; cdr3_nt: TGTGCCAGCAGCAAAGCGCCTACAGGGGTTGGAGGTACGCAGTATTTT; cdr3_aa: CASSKAPTGVGGTQYF
j_call: TRBJ1-5; d_call: .; v_call: TRBV5-8; clone_size: .; cdr3_nt: TGTGCCAGCAGCTTGGGTGCCAGGGGCAGGGGTCAGCCCCAGCATTTT; cdr3_aa: CASSLGARGRGQPQHF
j_call: TRBJ2-7; d_call: .; v_call: TRBV9; clone_size: .; cdr3_nt: TGTGCCAGCAGCGTAGACACAGGGTCCTACGAGCAGTACTTC; cdr3_aa: CASSVDTGSYEQYF
j_call: TRBJ1-1; d_call: .; v_call: TRBV12-1; clone_size: .; cdr3_nt: TGTGCCAGCAGCTTTTCGCCCAGGGAATCCACTGAAGCTTTCTTT; cdr3_aa: CASSFSPRESTEAFF
j_call: TRBJ1-4; d_call: TRBD1; v_call: TRBV28; clone_size: .; cdr3_nt: TGTGCCAGCGGACTCACAGGGACAGGGATTAATGAAAAACTGTTTTTT; cdr3_aa: CASGLTGTGINEKLFF
j_call: TRBJ2-3; d_call: TRBD2; v_call: TRBV7-2; clone_size: .; cdr3_nt: TGTGCCAGCAGCTTAGCGTCGGGAGGGGGCACAGATACGCAGTATTTT; cdr3_aa: CASSLASGGGTDTQYF
j_call: TRBJ1-1; d_call: TRBD1; v_call: TRBV19; clone_size: once; cdr3_nt: TGTGCCAGCCGGGACAGGGCGAACACTGAAGCTTTCTTT; cdr3_aa: CASRDRANTEAFF
j_call: TRBJ2-1; d_call: .; v_call: TRBV4-3; clone_size: .; cdr3_nt: TGCGCCAGCAGCCAAGATGAGGGATCAGGCAATGAGCAGTTCTTC; cdr3_aa: CASSQDEGSGNEQFF
j_call: TRBJ2-4; d_call: .; v_call: TRBV29-1; clone_size: .; cdr3_nt: TGCAGCGACGTGCGGGATCTAGCCAAAAACATTCAGTACTTC; cdr3_aa: CSDVRDLAKNIQYF
j_call: TRBJ2-3; d_call: TRBD2; v_call: TRBV7-3; clone_size: .; cdr3_nt: TGTGCCAGCAGCCTTCTCGGACTAGCGGTAGATACGCAGTATTTT; cdr3_aa: CASSLLGLAVDTQYF
j_call: TRBJ2-1; d_call: TRBD2; v_call: TRBV7-9; clone_size: .; cdr3_nt: TGTGCCAGCAGAGCCACTAGCGGACGGCAAAACAATGAGCAGTTCTTC; cdr3_aa: CASRATSGRQNNEQFF
j_call: TRBJ2-5; d_call: .; v_call: TRBV7-9; clone_size: .; cdr3_nt: TGTGCCAGCAGCTTAGGTTTGGACCGGGAGACCCAGTACTTC; cdr3_aa: CASSLGLDRETQYF
j_call: TRBJ1-4; d_call: .; v_call: TRBV5-1; clone_size: once; cdr3_nt: TGCGCCAGCAGCTTCGGGGGGAACGGAGAAAAACTGTTTTTT; cdr3_aa: CASSFGGNGEKLFF
j_call: TRBJ1-5; d_call: .; v_call: TRBV30; clone_size: .; cdr3_nt: TGTGCCTCTGGGGGGTATAGCAATCAGCCCCAGCATTTT; cdr3_aa: CASGGYSNQPQHF
j_call: TRBJ1-2; d_call: .; v_call: TRBV3-1/TRBV3-2; clone_size: .; cdr3_nt: TGTGCCAGCAGCCCAAAAGCGGCGGGCTCTACGAGATATGGCTACACCTTC; cdr3_aa: CASSPKAAGSTRYGYTF
j_call: TRBJ2-7; d_call: TRBD1; v_call: TRBV11-2; clone_size: once; cdr3_nt: TGTGCCAGCAGCCCGGACAGGATCGTATCCTACGAGCAGTACTTC; cdr3_aa: CASSPDRIVSYEQYF
j_call: TRBJ2-3; d_call: .; v_call: TRBV5-1; clone_size: .; cdr3_nt: TGCGCCAGCAGCCGCACGGGACTGGAAGGCACAGATACGCAGTATTTT; cdr3_aa: CASSRTGLEGTDTQYF
j_call: TRBJ2-1; d_call: TRBD2; v_call: TRBV27; clone_size: .; cdr3_nt: TGTGCCAGCAGTTTAAGTCTGGGAGGGTACAATGAGCAGTTCTTC; cdr3_aa: CASSLSLGGYNEQFF
j_call: TRBJ2-5; d_call: .; v_call: TRBV7-2; clone_size: .; cdr3_nt: TGTGCCAGCAGGTTGGGGGGGCGGCAAGAGACCCAGTACTTC; cdr3_aa: CASRLGGRQETQYF
j_call: TRBJ1-1; d_call: .; v_call: TRBV3-1/TRBV3-2; clone_size: .; cdr3_nt: TGTGCCAGCAGCCAAGTTTCGGACATGAACACTGAAGCTTTCTTT; cdr3_aa: CASSQVSDMNTEAFF
j_call: TRBJ1-1; d_call: .; v_call: TRBV28; clone_size: .; cdr3_nt: TGTGCCAGCAGTTTAACCGGCACCAGGAACACTGAAGCTTTCTTT; cdr3_aa: CASSLTGTRNTEAFF
j_call: TRBJ2-3; d_call: .; v_call: TRBV11-3; clone_size: .; cdr3_nt: TGTGCCAGCAGCCCCGGCACATCTCTTCACGATACGCAGTATTTT; cdr3_aa: CASSPGTSLHDTQYF
j_call: TRBJ2-5; d_call: TRBD2; v_call: TRBV12-3/TRBV12-4; clone_size: .; cdr3_nt: TGTGCCAGCAGTGGGGGGGGACCCCAGTACTTC; cdr3_aa: CASSGGGPQYF
j_call: TRBJ1-3; d_call: .; v_call: TRBV28; clone_size: .; cdr3_nt: TGTGCCAGCAGTTTGGGGGGATCCGGAAACACCATATATTTT; cdr3_aa: CASSLGGSGNTIYF
j_call: TRBJ1-4; d_call: .; v_call: TRBV19; clone_size: once; cdr3_nt: TGTGCCAGTAGTATAATGAGGGGGAATGAAAAACTGTTTTTT; cdr3_aa: CASSIMRGNEKLFF
j_call: TRBJ2-7; d_call: TRBD2; v_call: TRBV4-1; clone_size: .; cdr3_nt: TGCGCCAGCAGCCAAATGTCGGTAGCGGGGATCTACGAGCAGTACTTC; cdr3_aa: CASSQMSVAGIYEQYF
j_call: TRBJ2-5; d_call: .; v_call: TRBV5-1; clone_size: .; cdr3_nt: TGCGCCAGCAGCTTAGATGTGGTGGGGATCCCAGAGACCCAGTACTTC; cdr3_aa: CASSLDVVGIPETQYF
j_call: TRBJ1-3; d_call: .; v_call: TRBV11-3; clone_size: .; cdr3_nt: TGTGCCAGCAGCTCTCCTATACTTCACTCTGGAAACACCATATATTTT; cdr3_aa: CASSSPILHSGNTIYF
j_call: TRBJ2-3; d_call: .; v_call: TRBV28; clone_size: .; cdr3_nt: TGTGCCAGCACCACGGCCACTCCCGGACTATACACAGATACGCAGTATTTT; cdr3_aa: CASTTATPGLYTDTQYF
j_call: TRBJ2-3; d_call: .; v_call: TRBV2; clone_size: .; cdr3_nt: TGTGCCAGCAGGAGGGAGGGGGTGGGCACAGATACGCAGTATTTT; cdr3_aa: CASRREGVGTDTQYF
j_call: TRBJ2-1; d_call: TRBD1; v_call: TRBV9; clone_size: .; cdr3_nt: TGTGCCAGCAGCCCTACGGGGACAGGGAGCTCCTACAATGAGCAGTTCTTC; cdr3_aa: CASSPTGTGSSYNEQFF
j_call: TRBJ1-3; d_call: TRBD1; v_call: TRBV11-3; clone_size: .; cdr3_nt: TGTGCCAGCAGCGTCGGACAGGGGTCAAACACCATATATTTT; cdr3_aa: CASSVGQGSNTIYF